This T cell receptor (beta chain) was retrieved from a study of Graves' ophthalmopathy and Graves' hyperthyroidism. This clonotype has a count of ten or more. After removal of 5 bases from V and 9 bases from J, the junction contained 9 bases not matched to a gene. Germline V gene sequence: CDR1 SEHNR, CDR2 FQNEAQ (reference sequence). The CDR3 extends over 15 amino acids. Amplified material comprised TCR beta CDR3 regions derived from RNA transcripts. Second-round multiplex PCR came after a first-round RT-PCR that employed HTBI primers. TCRdb recomputed calls from the multiplex PCR reads with MiXCR, one row per CDR3 protein. The sample lists 300,000 to 450,000 distinct CDR3 sequences, about 18% occurring once.

The sample comprised peripheral blood. The chain joins TRBV7-9 to TRBJ2-5, with 13 bases matching TRBD2. This TCR derives from an adult woman with stable Graves' hyperthyroidism. The CDR3: CASSTRTSGSGAQYF. CDR3 sequence (DNA): TGTGCCAGCAGCACCCGGACTAGCGGGAGCGGGGCCCAGTACTTC.